These T cell receptor beta chains were read from a single sample in a study of blood T cell repertoires in COVID-19. The repertoire was sequenced with immunoSEQ multiplex PCR; TCRdb's copy has only in-frame clones and lacks some. The top ten clones hold around 6% of a sample with about 120,000 clones, roughly 74% of them seen once. Sequencing was carried out using peripheral blood. The receptors come from a man aged 55 to 70 with acute or convalescent COVID-19. CDR3s include the opening cysteine and the closing phenylalanine or tryptophan. The order of the fields is D gene, clone size, V gene, J gene, CDR3 protein, CDR3 DNA. A D gene is named only where the DNA matches it firmly. Rows may omit the clone size; those that give it use once, few, many or a size class.

>-|-|TRBV15|TRBJ2-7
CATSRERTGYEQYF
TGTGCCACCAGCAGAGAGAGAACAGGATACGAGCAGTACTTC
>TRBD2|many|TRBV9|TRBJ2-2
CASSASGGAGGELFF
TGTGCCAGCAGCGCTAGCGGGGGGGCAGGCGGGGAGCTGTTTTTT
>TRBD1|few|TRBV7-3|TRBJ2-7
CASSETGGYEQYF
TGTGCCAGCAGCGAGACAGGGGGCTACGAGCAGTACTTC
>TRBD2|-|TRBV29-1|TRBJ2-5
CSVPGLANGETQYF
TGCAGCGTGCCGGGACTAGCTAATGGAGAGACCCAGTACTTC
>-|-|TRBV30|TRBJ1-2
CAWSVARGDYGYTF
TGTGCCTGGAGTGTTGCCAGGGGCGACTATGGCTACACCTTC
>-|-|TRBV3-1/TRBV3-2|TRBJ2-2
CASSQDSREYTGELFF
TGTGCCAGCAGCCAAGATTCCCGGGAATACACCGGGGAGCTGTTTTTT
>-|-|TRBV5-1|TRBJ2-7
CASSLGIADEQYF
TGCGCCAGCAGCTTGGGGATTGCGGACGAGCAGTACTTC
>TRBD2|-|TRBV5-1|TRBJ2-1
CASSSGTSHNEQFF
TGCGCCAGCAGCTCCGGGACTAGTCACAATGAGCAGTTCTTC
>-|-|TRBV7-3|TRBJ2-1
CASSRTGLSYNEQFF
TGTGCCAGCAGCCGAACGGGACTCTCCTACAATGAGCAGTTCTTC
>TRBD1|-|TRBV2|TRBJ2-5
CGSTGSPQETQYF
TGTGGTTCGACAGGGTCGCCCCAAGAGACCCAGTACTTC
>TRBD2|few|TRBV5-1|TRBJ2-5
CASSPGLAGNGETQYF
TGCGCCAGCAGCCCGGGACTAGCGGGAAATGGCGAGACCCAGTACTTC
>TRBD2|-|TRBV20-1|TRBJ2-1
CSASLAGFSSYNEQFF
TGCAGTGCTAGTCTAGCGGGTTTTAGCTCCTACAATGAGCAGTTCTTC
>-|-|TRBV18|TRBJ1-4
CASSPLPGGLSTNEKLFF
TGTGCCAGCTCACCCCTCCCCGGGGGACTTTCAACTAATGAAAAACTGTTTTTT
>-|-|TRBV27|TRBJ2-7
CASSQGAEQYF
TGTGCCAGCAGTCAAGGGGCCGAGCAGTACTTC
>-|-|TRBV9|TRBJ2-7
CASSHSVDSSYEQYF
TGTGCCAGCAGCCACTCGGTTGACAGCTCCTACGAGCAGTACTTC
>-|-|TRBV28|TRBJ2-1
CASSLRRTLYNEQFF
TGTGCCAGCAGTTTAAGGCGGACTTTATACAATGAGCAGTTCTTC
>-|-|TRBV27|TRBJ2-2
CASSGGTVNTGELFF
TGTGCCAGCAGTGGGGGGACAGTGAACACCGGGGAGCTGTTTTTT
>TRBD1|-|TRBV6-5|TRBJ1-5
CASSLDRGSNQPQHF
TGTGCCAGCAGCCTTGACAGGGGAAGCAATCAGCCCCAGCATTTT
>-|-|TRBV2|TRBJ2-5
CASRGGGPVETQYF
TGTGCCAGCAGGGGGGGAGGCCCTGTGGAGACCCAGTACTTC
>TRBD1|-|TRBV29-1|TRBJ1-5
CSVGDRVNQPQHF
TGCAGCGTTGGGGACAGGGTCAATCAGCCCCAGCATTTT
>TRBD1|-|TRBV5-1|TRBJ2-1
CASSWTGDSYNEQFF
TGCGCCAGCAGCTGGACAGGGGATTCCTACAATGAGCAGTTCTTC
>-|few|TRBV7-2|TRBJ2-7
CASSLVSLALDEQYF
TGTGCCAGCAGCTTAGTCAGCCTAGCGCTGGACGAGCAGTACTTC
>TRBD2|-|TRBV5-1|TRBJ2-7
CASSVKSGLPWDEQYF
TGCGCCAGCAGCGTAAAATCGGGACTACCCTGGGACGAGCAGTACTTC
>-|-|TRBV4-2|TRBJ2-7
CASSQEPRLSSYEQYF
TGTGCCAGCAGCCAAGAGCCCCGGTTATCCTCCTACGAGCAGTACTTC
>TRBD1|-|TRBV19|TRBJ1-4
CASSMGQGHEKLFF
TGTGCCAGTAGTATGGGACAGGGGCATGAAAAACTGTTTTTT
>-|once|TRBV24-1|TRBJ1-4
CATSDPEGGGIEKLFF
TGTGCCACCAGTGATCCCGAAGGGGGGGGCATCGAAAAACTGTTTTTT
>TRBD1|-|TRBV10-2|TRBJ1-1
CASIRQGRTEAFF
TGCGCCAGCATTAGACAGGGGAGGACTGAAGCTTTCTTT
>TRBD2|-|TRBV6-5|TRBJ2-1
CASSGGAYEQFF
TGTGCCAGCAGCGGGGGGGCCTATGAGCAGTTCTTC
>-|-|TRBV14|TRBJ1-2
CASSRGRSGGYTF
TGTGCCAGCAGCCGGGGCAGGTCTGGTGGCTACACCTTC
>TRBD1|-|TRBV9|TRBJ2-6
CASSAQGGLTGGANVLTF
TGTGCCAGCAGCGCGCAAGGGGGCCTTACGGGAGGGGCCAACGTCCTGACTTTC
>TRBD1|few|TRBV27|TRBJ1-6
CASSPSSGQGGRSPLHF
TGTGCCAGCAGTCCGTCATCGGGACAGGGAGGACGATCACCCCTCCACTTT
>TRBD1|-|TRBV4-1|TRBJ2-7
CASSRRIGTDTYEQYF
TGCGCCAGCAGCCGTAGAATCGGGACAGATACCTACGAGCAGTACTTC
>-|-|TRBV5-1|TRBJ2-7
CASSLVSTSSSYEQYF
TGCGCCAGCAGCTTGGTCTCCACATCGTCATCTTACGAGCAGTACTTC
>-|-|TRBV7-6|TRBJ2-1
CASSLVPQVRGEQFF
TGTGCCAGCAGCTTAGTGCCGCAGGTTCGGGGTGAGCAGTTCTTC
>TRBD2|few|TRBV7-3|TRBJ2-3
CASSLSRSGSVGDTQYF
TGTGCCAGCAGCTTAAGTCGAAGCGGGAGTGTTGGAGATACGCAGTATTTT
>-|-|TRBV18|TRBJ1-1
CASSPLGDEAFF
TGTGCCAGCTCACCTCTAGGGGATGAAGCTTTCTTT
>TRBD2|-|TRBV27|TRBJ2-1
CASSPILAGESYNEQFF
TGTGCCAGCAGTCCTATACTAGCGGGAGAATCCTACAATGAGCAGTTCTTC
>TRBD1|few|TRBV20-1|TRBJ1-2
CSASMTGGYGYTF
TGCAGTGCTAGTATGACAGGGGGATATGGCTACACCTTC
>-|-|TRBV10-2|TRBJ1-3
CASKTTGQRNTIYF
TGCGCCAGCAAGACTACAGGGCAGCGGAACACCATATATTTT
>-|few|TRBV6-6|TRBJ2-2
CASSYFGSTDTGELFF
TGTGCCAGCAGTTATTTCGGGAGCACGGACACCGGGGAGCTGTTTTTT
>-|-|TRBV6-6|TRBJ1-4
CASSRGASTNEKLFF
TGTGCCAGCAGCCGGGGGGCGTCGACTAATGAAAAACTGTTTTTT
>TRBD2|-|TRBV9|TRBJ2-7
CASSVDSSGNSYEQYF
TGTGCCAGCAGCGTAGATAGTAGCGGGAACTCCTACGAGCAGTACTTC
>TRBD2|-|TRBV7-6|TRBJ2-3
CASSSYGRGNTDTQYF
TGTGCCAGCAGCTCCTACGGGCGGGGGAACACAGATACGCAGTATTTT
>TRBD2|-|TRBV6-2/TRBV6-3|TRBJ2-3
CASSYPTSGESTDTQYF
TGTGCCAGCAGTTACCCGACTAGCGGGGAGAGCACAGATACGCAGTATTTT
>TRBD2|-|TRBV5-1|TRBJ2-2
CASSFLAGDTGELFF
TGCGCCAGCAGCTTCTTAGCGGGAGACACCGGGGAGCTGTTTTTT
>-|few|TRBV5-6|TRBJ1-6
CASSQSTREKGFHSPLHF
TGTGCCAGCAGCCAGTCCACCAGGGAAAAAGGTTTCCATTCACCCCTCCACTTT
>-|-|TRBV6-1|TRBJ1-1
CASSENFSTEAFF
TGTGCCAGCAGTGAAAACTTTTCCACTGAAGCTTTCTTT
>TRBD1|-|TRBV5-1|TRBJ1-6
CASSLEGRAQGEPLHF
TGCGCCAGCAGCTTGGAGGGCCGCGCCCAGGGGGAGCCCCTCCACTTT
>-|-|TRBV7-9|TRBJ2-2
CASSVDSNTGELFF
TGTGCCAGCAGCGTAGACAGTAACACCGGGGAGCTGTTTTTT
>-|few|TRBV18|TRBJ1-2
CASSPNSNSYGYTF
TGTGCCAGCTCACCAAATAGTAATTCCTATGGCTACACCTTC
>TRBD2|-|TRBV3-1/TRBV3-2|TRBJ2-1
CASSPNSGRDSYNEQFF
TGTGCCAGCAGCCCCAATAGCGGGAGGGACTCCTACAATGAGCAGTTCTTC
>-|-|TRBV5-1|TRBJ2-1
CASSLDIEQFF
TGCGCCAGCAGCTTAGACATCGAGCAGTTCTTC
>-|-|TRBV30|TRBJ1-5
CAWSSLGDQPQHF
TGTGCCTGGAGTTCCCTCGGGGATCAGCCCCAGCATTTT
>-|-|TRBV2|TRBJ1-2
CASNLGLQDGYTF
TGTGCCAGTAACCTGGGGCTTCAGGATGGCTACACCTTC
>TRBD2|-|TRBV3-1/TRBV3-2|TRBJ2-7
CASSQGASGNSYEQYF
TGTGCCAGCAGCCAAGGAGCTAGCGGGAACTCCTACGAGCAGTACTTC